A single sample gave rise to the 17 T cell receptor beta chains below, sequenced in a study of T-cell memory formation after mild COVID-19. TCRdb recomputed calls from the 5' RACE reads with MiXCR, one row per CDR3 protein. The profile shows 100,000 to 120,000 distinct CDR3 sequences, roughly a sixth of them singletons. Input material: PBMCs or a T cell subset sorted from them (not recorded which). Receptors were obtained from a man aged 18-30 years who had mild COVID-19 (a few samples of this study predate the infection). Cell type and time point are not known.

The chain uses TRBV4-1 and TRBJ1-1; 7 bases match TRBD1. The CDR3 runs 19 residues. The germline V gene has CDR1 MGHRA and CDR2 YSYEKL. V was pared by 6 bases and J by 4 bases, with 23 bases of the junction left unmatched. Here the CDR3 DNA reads TGCGCCAGCAGGCTGACAGGGCAGCGAGGGGGGCGCGTTGGCACTGAAGCTTTCTTT. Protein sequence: CASRLTGQRGGRVGTEAFF.

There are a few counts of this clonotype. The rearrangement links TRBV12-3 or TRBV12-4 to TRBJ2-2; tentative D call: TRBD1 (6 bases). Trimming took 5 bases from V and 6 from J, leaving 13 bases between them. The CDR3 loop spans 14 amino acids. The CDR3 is CASSKPGVPGELFF. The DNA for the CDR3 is TGTGCCAGCAGTAAACCAGGGGTCCCCGGGGAGCTGTTTTTT.

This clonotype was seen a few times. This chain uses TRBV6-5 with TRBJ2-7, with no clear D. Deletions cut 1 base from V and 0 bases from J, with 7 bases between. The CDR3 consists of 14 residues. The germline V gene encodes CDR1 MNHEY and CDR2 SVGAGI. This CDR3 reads CASSYFGGSYEQYF. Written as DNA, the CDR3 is TGTGCCAGCAGTTACTTCGGCGGCTCCTACGAGCAGTACTTC.

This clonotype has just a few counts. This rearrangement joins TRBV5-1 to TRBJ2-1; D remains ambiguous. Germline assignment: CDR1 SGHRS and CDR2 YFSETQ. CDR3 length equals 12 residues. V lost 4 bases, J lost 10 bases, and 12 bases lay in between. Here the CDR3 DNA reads TGCGCCAGCAGCGGATTGTTAGGGGAGCAGTTCTTC. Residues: CASSGLLGEQFF.

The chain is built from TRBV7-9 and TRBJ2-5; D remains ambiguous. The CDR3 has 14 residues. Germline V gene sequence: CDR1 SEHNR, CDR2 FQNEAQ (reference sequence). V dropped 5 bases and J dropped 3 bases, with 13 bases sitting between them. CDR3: CASSIRTVKETQYF. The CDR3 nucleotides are TGTGCCAGCAGCATCCGGACGGTAAAAGAGACCCAGTACTTC.

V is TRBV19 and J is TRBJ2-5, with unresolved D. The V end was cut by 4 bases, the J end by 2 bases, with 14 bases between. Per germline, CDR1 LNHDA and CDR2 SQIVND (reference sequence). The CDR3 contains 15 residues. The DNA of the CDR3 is TGTGCCAGTAGTACAGGACCCCAGAAGCAAGAGACCCAGTACTTC. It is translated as CASSTGPQKQETQYF.

The DNA of the CDR3 is TGTGCCAGCAGCCCTAGGACAGGGGGCGGAGGGGAGCAGTACTTC. Its protein is CASSPRTGGGGEQYF. V usage is TRBV12-3 or TRBV12-4 and J usage is TRBJ2-7; 11 bases map to TRBD1. The CDR3 has 15 amino acids. The ends lost 6 bases at V and 7 bases at J; junction bases unmatched: 11.

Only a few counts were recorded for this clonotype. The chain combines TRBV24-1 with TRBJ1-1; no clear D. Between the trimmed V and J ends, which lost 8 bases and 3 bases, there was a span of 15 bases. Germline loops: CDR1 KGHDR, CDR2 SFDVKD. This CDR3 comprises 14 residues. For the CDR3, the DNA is TGTGCCACCATGGGATCTAGGCGGGACACTGAAGCTTTCTTT. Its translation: CATMGSRRDTEAFF.

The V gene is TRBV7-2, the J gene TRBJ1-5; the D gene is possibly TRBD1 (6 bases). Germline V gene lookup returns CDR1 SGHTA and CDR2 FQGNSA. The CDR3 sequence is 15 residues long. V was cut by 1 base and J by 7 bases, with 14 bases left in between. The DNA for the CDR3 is TGTGCCAGCAGCTTAGTCGGAGGGGGAGGACAGCCCCAGCATTTT. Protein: CASSLVGGGGQPQHF.

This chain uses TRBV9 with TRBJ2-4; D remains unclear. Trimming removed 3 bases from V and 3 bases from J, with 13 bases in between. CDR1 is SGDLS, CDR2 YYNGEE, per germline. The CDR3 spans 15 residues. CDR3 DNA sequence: TGTGCCAGCAGCGAAGATCTCTACAGCAAAAACATTCAGTACTTC. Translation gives CASSEDLYSKNIQYF.

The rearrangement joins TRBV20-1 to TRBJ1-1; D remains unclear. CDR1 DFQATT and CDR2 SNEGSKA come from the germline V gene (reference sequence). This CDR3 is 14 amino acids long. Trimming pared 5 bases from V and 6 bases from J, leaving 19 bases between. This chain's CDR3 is CSALRVLVIAEAFF. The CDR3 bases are TGCAGTGCTCTACGGGTCCTAGTTATAGCTGAAGCTTTCTTT.

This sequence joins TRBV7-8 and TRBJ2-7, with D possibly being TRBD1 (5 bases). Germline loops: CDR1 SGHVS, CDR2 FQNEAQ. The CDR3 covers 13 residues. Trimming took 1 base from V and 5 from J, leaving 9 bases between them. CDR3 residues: CASSLGLGDEQYV. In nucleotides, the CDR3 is TGTGCCAGCAGCTTAGGATTAGGGGACGAGCAGTACGTC.

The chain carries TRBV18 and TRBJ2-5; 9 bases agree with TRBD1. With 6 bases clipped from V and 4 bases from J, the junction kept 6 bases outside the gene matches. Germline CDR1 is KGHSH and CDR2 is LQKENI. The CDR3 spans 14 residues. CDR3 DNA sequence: TGTGCCAGCTCCCTCTTGGACAGGGGAGAGACCCAGTACTTC. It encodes CASSLLDRGETQYF.

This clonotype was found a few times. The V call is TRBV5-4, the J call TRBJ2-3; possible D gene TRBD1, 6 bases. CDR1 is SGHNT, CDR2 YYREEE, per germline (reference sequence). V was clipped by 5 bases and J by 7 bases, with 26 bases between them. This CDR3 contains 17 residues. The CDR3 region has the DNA TGTGCCAGCAGGTTGACCCTCCGGGACATACAACCCCATACGCAGTATTTT. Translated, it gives CASRLTLRDIQPHTQYF.

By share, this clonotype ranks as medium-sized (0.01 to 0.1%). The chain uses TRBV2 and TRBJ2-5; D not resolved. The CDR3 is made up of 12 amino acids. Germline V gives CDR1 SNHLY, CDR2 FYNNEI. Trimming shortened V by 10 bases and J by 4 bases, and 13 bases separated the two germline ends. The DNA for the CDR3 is TGTGCCACCCAGGATGCTGGAGAGACCCAGTACTTC. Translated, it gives CATQDAGETQYF.

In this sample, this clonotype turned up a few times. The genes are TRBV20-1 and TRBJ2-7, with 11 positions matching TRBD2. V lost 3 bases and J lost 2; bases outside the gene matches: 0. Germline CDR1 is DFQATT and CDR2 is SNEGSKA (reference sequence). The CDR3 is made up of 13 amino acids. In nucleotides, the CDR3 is TGCAGTGCTAGGACTAGCGGGGCCTACGAGCAGTACTTC. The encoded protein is CSARTSGAYEQYF.

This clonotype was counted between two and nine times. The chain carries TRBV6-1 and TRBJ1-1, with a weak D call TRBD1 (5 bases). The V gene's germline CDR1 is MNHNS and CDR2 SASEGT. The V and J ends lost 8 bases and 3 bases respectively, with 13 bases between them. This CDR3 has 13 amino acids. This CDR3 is CASVTGADTEAFF. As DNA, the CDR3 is TGTGCCAGCGTTACAGGAGCGGACACTGAAGCTTTCTTT.